This is a list of T cell receptor beta chains from one sample in a study of blood T cells in healthy people across ages. Using its own MiXCR run on the 5' RACE reads, TCRdb lists one record per CDR3 protein. The sample consists of 600,000 to 800,000 distinct CDR3 sequences, about 50% of them appearing once. The specimen was blood. The source of these receptors is an elderly woman in good health. CDR3s include the opening cysteine and the closing phenylalanine or tryptophan. Each record gives: D gene, clone size, J gene, V gene, CDR3 DNA, CDR3 protein. A D gene is named only where the DNA matches it firmly. Size is stated for part of the rows, as once, few or many counts, or as a class when the clone is expanded.

>-|-|TRBJ2-2|TRBV4-3
TGCGCCAGCAGCCAAGATGGCAGATCGAACACCGGGGAGCTGTTTTTT
CASSQDGRSNTGELFF
>-|few|TRBJ2-1|TRBV5-6
TGTGCCAGCAGCTTGAGTTGGCGGGACTCCTACAATGAGCAGTTCTTC
CASSLSWRDSYNEQFF
>-|-|TRBJ2-3|TRBV5-1
TGCGCCAGCAGCTTTGGGACGCCAGATACGCAGTATTTT
CASSFGTPDTQYF
>-|-|TRBJ2-5|TRBV7-8
TGTGCCAGCAGCTTATTCGACGGCCAAGAGACCCAGTACTTC
CASSLFDGQETQYF
>-|many|TRBJ2-5|TRBV20-1
TGCAGTGCTAGAGTGTCACTTAAAGAGACCCAGTACTTC
CSARVSLKETQYF
>-|many|TRBJ2-3|TRBV5-1
TGCGCCAGCAGCTTGGGACGAGGGGGGCCAGGAGATACGCAGTATTTT
CASSLGRGGPGDTQYF
>TRBD2|many|TRBJ2-3|TRBV28
TGTGCCAGCAGTTTGGGGGGGACTAGGGCTAATACGCAGTATTTT
CASSLGGTRANTQYF
>TRBD1|-|TRBJ2-7|TRBV20-1
TGCAGTGCTAGAGGAGGGACAGGGCGCTACGAGCAGTACTTC
CSARGGTGRYEQYF
>-|-|TRBJ1-2|TRBV20-1
TGCAGTGCTAGAGCGGAGGGCTACACCTTC
CSARAEGYTF
>-|few|TRBJ1-2|TRBV14
TGTGCCAGCAGCCGATCCTGGGCCTTAGGAAACTATGGCTACACCTTC
CASSRSWALGNYGYTF
>-|many|TRBJ1-4|TRBV30
TGTGCCTGGAGCGCCCGGGGAGGCCGACAGGAAAAACTGTTTTTT
CAWSARGGRQEKLFF
>-|few|TRBJ2-1|TRBV5-5
TGTGCCAGCAGGCTATGGGGAAGCTCCTACAATGAGCAGTTCTTC
CASRLWGSSYNEQFF
>TRBD2|many|TRBJ2-1|TRBV5-5
TGTGCCAGCAGCTTGGTGTTTGCGGGAGCTTTGAATGAGCAGTTCTTC
CASSLVFAGALNEQFF
>TRBD2|-|TRBJ2-1|TRBV20-1
TGCAGTGGGAGCGGGGGGGTTAACAACGAGCAGTTCTTC
CSGSGGVNNEQFF
>-|many|TRBJ2-2|TRBV6-5
TGTGCCAGCAGTCGGGCCCGGGCGAACACCGGGGAGCTGTTTTTT
CASSRARANTGELFF
>TRBD2|many|TRBJ2-3|TRBV18
TGTGCCAGCTCAACGACGACTAGCGGGAGTACAGATACGCAGTATTTT
CASSTTTSGSTDTQYF
>-|-|TRBJ2-2|TRBV4-1
TGCGCCAGCAGCCAAGAAAGGCCGAACACCGGGGAGCTGTTTTTT
CASSQERPNTGELFF
>TRBD2|-|TRBJ2-3|TRBV24-1
TGTGCCACCAGTGACGCCCGGGGAGGGAGAGATACGCAGTATTTT
CATSDARGGRDTQYF
>-|-|TRBJ1-2|TRBV5-1
TGCGCCAGCAGCTTGGGTGCCCAGGGTCGGAACCATGGCTACACCTTC
CASSLGAQGRNHGYTF
>TRBD1|-|TRBJ2-1|TRBV20-1
TGCAGTGCTAGAGATGCCCAGGGGGAGCAAAATGAGCAGTTCTTC
CSARDAQGEQNEQFF
>TRBD2|-|TRBJ2-3|TRBV20-1
TGCAGCTCCGGGACTAGCGGCACAGATACGCAGTATTTT
CSSGTSGTDTQYF
>-|-|TRBJ2-1|TRBV12-5
TGTGCTAGTGGTTTGGTACGTGGGGGCTCTTACAATGAGCAGTTCTTC
CASGLVRGGSYNEQFF
>-|once|TRBJ2-1|TRBV28
TGTGCCAGCAGCACCGTGACTCGGCATAACAATGAGCAGTTCTTC
CASSTVTRHNNEQFF
>-|-|TRBJ2-1|TRBV27
TGTGCCAGCAGTTTATATCCAGAGGTGGGTGAGCAGTTCTTC
CASSLYPEVGEQFF
>TRBD1|many|TRBJ1-6|TRBV5-5
TGTGCCAGCAGATTTGCCCCGGGACAGGGATATTCACCCCTCCACTTT
CASRFAPGQGYSPLHF
>-|few|TRBJ2-1|TRBV28
TGTGCCACCTCCTTTGGTAGCGGATTAGGGGAGCAGTTCTTC
CATSFGSGLGEQFF
>-|-|TRBJ1-2|TRBV11-2
TGTGCCAGCAGCTTCTCCGGCTACACCTTC
CASSFSGYTF
>-|-|TRBJ2-7|TRBV12-3/TRBV12-4
TGTGCCAGCAGTTTAAAGGGACGGTACTACGAGCAGTACTTC
CASSLKGRYYEQYF
>TRBD2|few|TRBJ2-3|TRBV2
TGTGCCAGCAGAGAAGGCCCTAGCGGGGTGCCGGATACGCAGTATTTT
CASREGPSGVPDTQYF
>-|-|TRBJ2-6|TRBV6-2/TRBV6-3
TGTGCCAGCAGTTACGGTCCTCTCTCTGGGGCCAACGTCCTGACTTTC
CASSYGPLSGANVLTF
>-|many|TRBJ1-2|TRBV7-9
TGTGCCAGCAGCTTCAAAAAAAGGGGAGCAGATGGCTACACCTTC
CASSFKKRGADGYTF
>-|-|TRBJ2-5|TRBV4-1
TGCGCCAGCAGCCAAGATGGGGCGGAGGGAGAGACCCAGTACTTC
CASSQDGAEGETQYF
>-|-|TRBJ2-3|TRBV18
TGTGCCAGCTCACCACAGGGGCACAGATACGCGTATTTT
CASSPQGHRYAYF
>TRBD2|-|TRBJ2-3|TRBV20-1
TGCAGTGCTAGATCGCCTAGCGGGGGGCCAGATACGCAGTATTTT
CSARSPSGGPDTQYF
>-|-|TRBJ2-5|TRBV7-2
TGTGCCAGCAGCCCCGAAGGGCTGCTCCAAGAGACCCAGTACTTC
CASSPEGLLQETQYF
>-|-|TRBJ2-3|TRBV2
TGTGCCAGCAGTGAAATTTTTGCGGGGCGTGGCACAGATACGCAGTATTTT
CASSEIFAGRGTDTQYF
>-|-|TRBJ2-5|TRBV3-1
TGTGCCAGCAGCCCGGGACCTTCGGAGACCCAGTACTTC
CASSPGPSETQYF
>-|-|TRBJ2-1|TRBV5-1
TGCGCCAGCAGCCCGAGGGCACAGGGATCAGGGAATGAGCAGTTCTTC
CASSPRAQGSGNEQFF
>TRBD2|-|TRBJ2-7|TRBV27
TGTGCCAGCAGTTCATGGCGGGAGGGCCGTAAAGAGCAGTACTTC
CASSSWREGRKEQYF
>TRBD1|once|TRBJ2-1|TRBV3-1
TGTGCCAGCAGCCAATCTATCCGGACAGGCGCCTACAATGAGCAGTTCTTC
CASSQSIRTGAYNEQFF
>-|many|TRBJ2-7|TRBV20-1
TGCAGTGCTAGGGGGTTAACAGCGAGCGAGCAGTACTTC
CSARGLTASEQYF
>TRBD2|-|TRBJ2-5|TRBV20-1
TGCAGTGCCCGGGGAGGGAGGGAGACCCAGTACTTC
CSARGGRETQYF
>TRBD2|many|TRBJ2-1|TRBV29-1
TGCAGCGGGGGACTAGCGGGTGATGAGCAGTTCTTC
CSGGLAGDEQFF
>-|-|TRBJ2-5|TRBV28
TGTGCCAGCAGTCCCATGACTAACCAAGAGACCCAGTACTTC
CASSPMTNQETQYF
>TRBD2|-|TRBJ2-2|TRBV5-1
TGCGCCAGCAGCGAAACTAGCGGGAGGTACGCCGGGGAGCTGTTTTTT
CASSETSGRYAGELFF
>-|many|TRBJ2-3|TRBV7-9
TGTGCCAGCAGGGCTAGCTTTTTCGGTGATACGCAGTATTTT
CASRASFFGDTQYF
>-|-|TRBJ1-5|TRBV20-1
TGCAGTGCTAGCCCCCTTAGAGGGGCGGGAGGTAGTCAGCCCCAGCATTTT
CSASPLRGAGGSQPQHF
>TRBD1|-|TRBJ1-2|TRBV9
TGTGCCAGCAGCGTCCGAGGGGGCGCAGAAGGCTACACCTTC
CASSVRGGAEGYTF
>-|many|TRBJ2-5|TRBV7-9
TGTGCCAGCAGCTTAGTGGGTGCGGTCGGTGAGACCCAGTACTTC
CASSLVGAVGETQYF
>-|few|TRBJ1-5|TRBV20-1
TGCAGTGCTAGTGCCGGGGACAGCAATCAGCCCCAGCATTTT
CSASAGDSNQPQHF
>-|few|TRBJ2-1|TRBV19
TGTGCCAGTAGGTTGACAAGTGAGCAGTTCTTC
CASRLTSEQFF
>-|many|TRBJ2-1|TRBV2
TGTGCCAGCAGTCCGGGCCCAGATCTCCCTGAGCAGTTCTTC
CASSPGPDLPEQFF
>-|-|TRBJ1-3|TRBV3-1
TGTGCCAGCAGCCCTCAAGGACCGGGAAACACCATATATTTT
CASSPQGPGNTIYF
>TRBD1|-|TRBJ1-1|TRBV5-1
TGCGCCAGCAGCTCTCTCCGGGACAGGGGGTCGAACACTGAAGCTTTCTTT
CASSSLRDRGSNTEAFF
>TRBD2|-|TRBJ2-3|TRBV5-1
TGCGCCAGCAGCCCTACTAGCGGGAGGGCCGTTTTGGCAGATACGCAGTATTTT
CASSPTSGRAVLADTQYF